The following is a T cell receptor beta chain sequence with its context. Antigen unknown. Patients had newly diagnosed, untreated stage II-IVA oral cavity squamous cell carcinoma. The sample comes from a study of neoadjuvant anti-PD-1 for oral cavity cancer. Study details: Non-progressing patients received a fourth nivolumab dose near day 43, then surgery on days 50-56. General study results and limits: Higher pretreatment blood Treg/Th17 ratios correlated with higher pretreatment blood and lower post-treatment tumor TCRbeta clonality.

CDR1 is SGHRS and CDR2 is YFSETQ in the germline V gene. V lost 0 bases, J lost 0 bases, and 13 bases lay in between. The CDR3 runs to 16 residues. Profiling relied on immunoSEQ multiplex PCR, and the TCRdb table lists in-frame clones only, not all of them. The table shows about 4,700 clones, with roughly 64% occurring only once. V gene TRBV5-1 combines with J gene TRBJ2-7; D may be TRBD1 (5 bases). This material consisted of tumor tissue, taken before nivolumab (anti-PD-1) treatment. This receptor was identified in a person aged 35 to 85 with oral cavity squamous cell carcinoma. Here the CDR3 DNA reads TGCGCCAGCAGCTTGGATCCAGGGTCGCGCTCCTACGAGCAGTACTTC. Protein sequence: CASSLDPGSRSYEQYF.